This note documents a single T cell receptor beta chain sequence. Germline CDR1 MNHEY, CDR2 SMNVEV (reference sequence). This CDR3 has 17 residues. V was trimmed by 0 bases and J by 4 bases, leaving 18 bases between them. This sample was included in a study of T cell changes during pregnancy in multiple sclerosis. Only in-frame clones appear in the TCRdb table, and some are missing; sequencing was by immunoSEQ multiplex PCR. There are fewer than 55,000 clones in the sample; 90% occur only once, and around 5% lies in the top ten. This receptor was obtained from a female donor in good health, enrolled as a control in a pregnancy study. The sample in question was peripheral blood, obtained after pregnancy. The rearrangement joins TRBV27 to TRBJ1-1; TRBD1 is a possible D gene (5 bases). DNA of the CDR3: TGTGCCAGCAGTTTATCGGTGGAGCAGGGAGGGAGCACTGAAGCTTTCTTT. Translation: CASSLSVEQGGSTEAFF.